These 32 T cell receptor beta chains share one sample of origin, sequenced in a study of T cells expressing NK-cell markers. TCRdb reprocessed the 5' RACE reads and reports one entry per CDR3 protein, with no DNA. The sample holds approximately 170,000 distinct CDR3 sequences. Sequenced sample: blood T cells: a sorted CD56 or NKG2C T cell subset, CD4+ or CD8+ T cells, or bulk PBMC T cells (not recorded which). These receptors were collected from a man between 18 and 69 years old in good health.

The chain couples TRBV5-8 to TRBJ2-1; TCRdb's assignment of TRBD1 cannot be checked, as there is no DNA. CDR1 and CDR2 from the germline V gene are SGHTS and YDEGEE. The CDR3 sequence is 15 residues long. The CDR3 here is CASSKTGRTNNEQFF.

The chain uses TRBV4-2 and TRBJ2-5; TCRdb's D call of TRBD2 is untestable without DNA. The length of the CDR3 is 16 residues. Germline values: CDR1 LGHNA, CDR2 YNFKEQ. CDR3 in amino acids: CASSPGLAGGVETQYF.

V usage is TRBV6-6 and J usage is TRBJ2-1. The CDR3 is 11 amino acids. Germline CDR1 is MNHNY and CDR2 is SVGAGI (reference sequence). The CDR3 sequence: CASSVDGEQFF.

The V and J genes are TRBV2 and TRBJ2-5; checking the TCRdb D call of TRBD1 is not possible without DNA. Germline CDR1 is SNHLY and CDR2 is FYNNEI. The CDR3 has 15 amino acids. The CDR3 loop is CASRGNRLTQKTQYF.

The V call is TRBV20-1, the J call TRBJ1-6; the TRBD1 assignment by TCRdb is unverifiable without DNA. The germline gives CDR1 DFQATT, CDR2 SNEGSKA (reference sequence). This CDR3 is built from 13 residues. CDR3 loop: CSASWGNNSPLHF.

The rearrangement joins TRBV5-6 to TRBJ2-3; TCRdb lists TRBD2, though no DNA is available to test this call. From germline, CDR1 is SGHDT and CDR2 YYEEEE. The CDR3 runs to 16 residues. CDR3 residues: CASSYPGLADTDTQYF.

V is TRBV19 and J is TRBJ2-1. The germline CDR1 and CDR2 sequences are LNHDA and SQIVND (reference sequence). The CDR3 is 15 residues long. CDR3 sequence: CASSRTGGPFNEQFF.

The chain links TRBV3-1 to TRBJ2-3. CDR1 is LGHDT and CDR2 is YNNKEL in the germline V gene (reference sequence). This CDR3 contains 15 residues. The chain's CDR3 is CASSQDPRATDTQYF.

This chain joins TRBV5-1 and TRBJ1-1; TCRdb's D call, TRBD1, is unchecked because there is no DNA. The germline V gene encodes CDR1 SGHRS and CDR2 YFSETQ. The CDR3 length is 15 residues. The CDR3 here is CASSTDSVWAPEAFF.

The J gene is TRBJ1-5, the V gene TRBV15; TCRdb's D call, TRBD1, is unchecked because there is no DNA. Germline V gene data show CDR1 as LNHNV and CDR2 as YYDKDF (reference sequence). The CDR3 sequence is 16 residues long. The CDR3 spells CATSRDPQGRGQPQHF.

The gene calls are TRBV2 and TRBJ2-1; TCRdb's D call, TRBD1, is unchecked because there is no DNA. There are 15 residues in the CDR3. Germline loops: CDR1 SNHLY, CDR2 FYNNEI. CDR3: CASKGVWSSYNEQFF.

This chain joins TRBV27 and TRBJ2-4; the TCRdb call, TRBD1, lacks DNA for checking. The CDR3 has 13 amino acids. Germline CDR1 MNHEY, CDR2 SMNVEV (reference sequence). The CDR3 sequence is CASSPDRGNIQYF.

This chain joins TRBV13 and TRBJ1-1. Germline V gene lookup returns CDR1 PRHDT and CDR2 FYEKMQ (reference sequence). The CDR3 has 16 amino acids. The CDR3 sequence: CASSPSRASKGTEAFF.

The chain links TRBV3-1 to TRBJ1-1; as DNA is missing, the TRBD1 call by TCRdb cannot be tested. CDR1 and CDR2 from the germline V gene are LGHDT and YNNKEL (reference sequence). The CDR3 length is 15 residues. The CDR3 reads CASSTGQGRGTEAFF.

V and J are TRBV12-3 or TRBV12-4 and TRBJ2-3; the D gene TCRdb calls, TRBD1, cannot be checked with no DNA. This CDR3 has 16 residues. Here the CDR3 reads CASSLGQSPTTDTQYF.

The chain is built from TRBV19 and TRBJ2-7. The CDR3 is 15 amino acids. Germline CDR1 LNHDA, CDR2 SQIVND (reference sequence). The chain's CDR3 is CARCSPGWDSYEQYF.

This chain links TRBV13 with TRBJ1-2. The germline V gene has CDR1 PRHDT and CDR2 FYEKMQ (reference sequence). The CDR3 is made up of 16 amino acids. CDR3 sequence reads: CASTNRELGPNYGYTF.

The chain uses TRBV2 and TRBJ2-7. The CDR3 runs 14 residues. In germline, CDR1 is SNHLY, CDR2 FYNNEI. The CDR3 sequence: CASMFAGSTYEQYF.

The CDR3 protein is CASSLRSGGGGETQYF. V and J are TRBV7-9 and TRBJ2-5; no DNA is available, so the TRBD1 call from TCRdb remains unchecked. Germline loops: CDR1 SEHNR, CDR2 FQNEAQ (reference sequence). The CDR3 contains 16 residues.

The chain employs TRBV27 and TRBJ1-5; lacking DNA, the TRBD1 call made by TCRdb goes unchecked. The CDR3 sequence is 14 residues long. Germline V gene lookup returns CDR1 MNHEY and CDR2 SMNVEV (reference sequence). CDR3 protein: CASSPGQGAQPQHF.

The chain is built from TRBV19 and TRBJ2-5; checking the TCRdb D call of TRBD1 is not possible without DNA. The CDR3 covers 17 residues. Germline assignment: CDR1 LNHDA and CDR2 SQIVND (reference sequence). The CDR3 sequence: CASSNPEGGADQETQYF.

The chain employs TRBV20-1 and TRBJ2-5; the D gene TCRdb calls, TRBD1, cannot be checked with no DNA. Per the germline V gene, CDR1 is DFQATT and CDR2 is SNEGSKA (reference sequence). This CDR3 spans 15 amino acids. Here the CDR3 reads CTAQELGAGEETQYF.

This chain links TRBV27 with TRBJ1-5. This CDR3 has 15 amino acids. Looked up from germline, CDR1 is MNHEY and CDR2 is SMNVEV (reference sequence). CDR3 protein: CASSLSGVSNQPQHF.

The chain joins TRBV7-8 to TRBJ2-1; checking the TCRdb D call of TRBD2 is not possible without DNA. Germline V lookup: CDR1 SGHVS, CDR2 FQNEAQ. The CDR3 consists of 17 residues. The CDR3 loop is CASSLLEGTSSYNEQFF.

This chain connects TRBV12-3 or TRBV12-4 to TRBJ1-1; the D gene TCRdb calls, TRBD1, cannot be checked with no DNA. CDR3 length: 15 amino acids. CDR3 sequence reads: CASSTPTGMNTEAFF.

The chain combines TRBV15 with TRBJ2-3; TCRdb selects TRBD1, and the lack of DNA leaves this call unchecked. This CDR3 is 16 amino acids long. Germline-derived CDR1 and CDR2 are LNHNV and YYDKDF (reference sequence). The CDR3 sequence: CATSRDPGKATDTQYF.

The chain links TRBV3-1 to TRBJ2-7; TCRdb's D call, TRBD1, is unchecked because there is no DNA. This CDR3 is 15 amino acids long. Germline CDR1 LGHDT, CDR2 YNNKEL (reference sequence). The CDR3: CASSLGPMDGYEQYF.

The V and J genes are TRBV7-9 and TRBJ2-2; TCRdb's assignment of TRBD2 cannot be checked, as there is no DNA. Germline-derived CDR1 and CDR2 are SEHNR and FQNEAQ (reference sequence). There are 17 residues in the CDR3. The CDR3 sequence: CASSSEPGLQGTGELFF. Drawing the rest from reference TRBV7-9 and TRBJ2-2, the complete variable domain is DTGVSQNPRHKITKRGQNVTFRCDPISEHNRLYWYRQTLGQGPEFLTYFQNEAQLEKSRLLSDRFSAERPKGSFSTLEIQRTEQGDSAMYLCASSSEPGLQGTGELFFGEGSRLTVL.

The chain combines TRBV6-4 with TRBJ2-6; TCRdb's D call of TRBD2 is untestable without DNA. Germline CDR1 reads MRHNA; CDR2 reads SNTAGT. The CDR3 is made up of 17 amino acids. CDR3 residues: CASSDSRRGSGANVLTF.

This chain connects TRBV6-5 to TRBJ2-1; the TCRdb D gene call, TRBD2, has no DNA to confirm it. The germline V gene has CDR1 MNHEY and CDR2 SVGAGI. The CDR3 loop spans 16 amino acids. The CDR3 protein is CASSWTSSFSYNEQFF.

The chain is built from TRBV13 and TRBJ2-1; the TRBD2 assignment by TCRdb is unverifiable without DNA. CDR1 PRHDT and CDR2 FYEKMQ come from the germline V gene (reference sequence). CDR3 length equals 16 residues. The CDR3 sequence: CASSLEAGGLYNEQFF.

The chain recombines TRBV5-4 with TRBJ2-3. CDR1 is SGHNT, CDR2 YYREEE, per germline (reference sequence). The CDR3 is 17 amino acids. The CDR3 reads CASSIDEVLFHTDTQYF.